These T cell receptor beta chains were read from a single sample in a study of human T cells and chemical hapten exposure. TCRdb ran MiXCR on the RACE reads and lists one entry per CDR3 protein. The top ten clones hold 2% to 2.5% of a sample with 130,000 or so distinct CDR3 sequences, 11% of them seen once. The input for sequencing was whole blood, taken in connection with sensitization to the hapten diphenylcyclopropenone (DPC). Receptors originate from a woman in her fifties or sixties with alopecia areata. Some clones in this sample may be carry-over from other donors' samples. Both conserved end residues are part of each CDR3. The D gene is left open where the match is weak. Size tells how often a clone was seen (once, few, many) or the class of an expanded clone, and some rows leave it out.

D	size	J	V	CDR3	DNA
.	many	TRBJ2-7	TRBV29-1	CSVVHGYEQYF	TGCAGCGTTGTACACGGGTACGAGCAGTACTTC
.	.	TRBJ2-3	TRBV7-9	CASSSGVSGFTDTQYF	TGTGCCAGCAGCTCAGGGGTCTCAGGATTCACAGATACGCAGTATTTT
.	.	TRBJ2-1	TRBV5-1	CASSPGQQFVREQFF	TGCGCCAGCAGCCCTGGACAGCAATTCGTACGGGAGCAGTTCTTC
TRBD2	many	TRBJ2-5	TRBV20-1	CSAPSGGETQYF	TGCAGTGCCCCTAGCGGGGGGGAGACCCAGTACTTC
.	many	TRBJ2-3	TRBV10-3	CAISETDTQYF	TGTGCCATCAGTGAGACAGATACGCAGTATTTT
.	few	TRBJ2-3	TRBV24-1	CATSDFEGRSTDTQYF	TGTGCCACCAGTGATTTTGAGGGGAGGAGCACAGATACGCAGTATTTT
TRBD2	.	TRBJ2-2	TRBV9	CASSAPPAGGMRGELFF	TGTGCCAGCAGCGCCCCTCCAGCGGGGGGGATGCGCGGGGAGCTGTTTTTT
TRBD2	.	TRBJ2-7	TRBV20-1	CSASGLAGVSYEQYF	TGCAGTGCTAGTGGACTAGCGGGAGTTTCCTACGAGCAGTACTTC
.	.	TRBJ2-1	TRBV4-1	CASSQAGVGNEQFF	TGCGCCAGCAGCCAAGCGGGGGTCGGCAATGAGCAGTTCTTC
TRBD2	.	TRBJ2-2	TRBV20-1	CSARETSVNTGELFF	TGCAGTGCTAGGGAGACTAGCGTTAACACCGGGGAGCTGTTTTTT